The T cell receptor (beta chain) under discussion was sequenced for a study of CD8+ T cells in alopecia areata. Looking at the study overall: The authors scored treated patients' severity by affected scalp percentage.

Concerning this clone itself: Antigen unknown.

Sequencing used cDNA as its template, made by extracting RNA and reverse transcribing it. TCRdb's copy holds only in-frame clones and misses some; the assay was immunoSEQ multiplex PCR. The repertoire holds over 120,000 clones, with about 56% as singletons. Notes on the study in general: Normal-skin resident alphabeta T cells also appear among scalp sample sequences. Scalp clonality and expanded CD8+ clones among the top 100 were significantly decreased by tofacitinib.

Treatment indicated: oral pan-JAK inhibitor, 5-10 mg twice daily. Trimming took off 5 bases at V and 4 bases at J, with 9 bases between the two ends. The CDR3 contains 13 residues. CDR1 and CDR2 from the germline V gene are SGHTA and FQGTGA. The TCR was taken from a human donor with alopecia areata. Sequenced material: CD8+ T cells sorted from blood, taken at week 4, from a patient treated with tofacitinib. This chain uses TRBV7-3 with TRBJ2-1; no reliable D call. CDR3 DNA: TGTGCCAGCAGCCCGACTGGTTACAATGAGCAGTTCTTC. Translating gives CASSPTGYNEQFF.